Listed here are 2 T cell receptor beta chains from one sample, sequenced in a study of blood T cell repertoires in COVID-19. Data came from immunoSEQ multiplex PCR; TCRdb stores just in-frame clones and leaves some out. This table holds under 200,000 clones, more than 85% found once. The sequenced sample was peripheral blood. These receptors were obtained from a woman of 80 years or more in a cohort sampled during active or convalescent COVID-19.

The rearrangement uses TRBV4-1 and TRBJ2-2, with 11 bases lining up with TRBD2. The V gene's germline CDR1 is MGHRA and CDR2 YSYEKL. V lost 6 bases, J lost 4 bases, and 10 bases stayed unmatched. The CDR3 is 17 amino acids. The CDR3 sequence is CASSLNSGGARTGELFF. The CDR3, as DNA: TGCGCCAGCAGTCTTAATAGCGGGGGGGCTCGCACCGGGGAGCTGTTTTTT.

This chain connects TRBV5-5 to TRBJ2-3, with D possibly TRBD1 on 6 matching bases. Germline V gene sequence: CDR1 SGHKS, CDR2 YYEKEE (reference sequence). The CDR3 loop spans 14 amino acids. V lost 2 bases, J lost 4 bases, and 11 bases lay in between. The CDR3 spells CASSFGGMADTQYF. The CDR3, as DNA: TGTGCCAGCAGCTTTGGGGGCATGGCAGATACGCAGTATTTT.